This TCR beta chain originates from a study of chemoradiotherapy in HPV16-positive cancers. Study context: Candidate HPV-specific T-cell clones and common TCR motifs came from functional assays in a couple of HPV16-positive patients.

Sequenced by immunoSEQ multiplex PCR; TCRdb stores in-frame clones only, minus some. The table has around 29,000 clones, roughly nine tenths seen once. The CDR3 sequence is 12 residues long. The V end lost 2 bases, the J end lost 9 bases, and 8 bases lay between the germline ends. Germline V gene data show CDR1 as LGHNT and CDR2 as FRNRAP. V and J are TRBV12-5 and TRBJ2-1; D may be TRBD1 or TRBD2 (6 bases each). The material sequenced was blood, taken from a patient who underwent chemoradiotherapy. This TCR derives from a human donor with HPV-associated anogenital cancer. The CDR3 region has the DNA TGTGCTAGTGGTTTGTGGGGGGCTGAGCAGTTCTTC. This encodes CASGLWGAEQFF.